This T cell receptor beta chain was recorded in a study of blood T cell repertoires in COVID-19. The wider study: Sites in the United States, Italy and Spain provided acute and convalescent COVID-19 samples. Nucleic acid was either cDNA or gDNA, and it came from T cells, B-cell-depleted T cells, or PBMCs.

Profiled with immunoSEQ multiplex PCR; TCRdb holds only in-frame clones, not every one. The sample has around 250,000 clones; around 90% are singletons. Cohort placement rested on clinical history that participants reported themselves. V lost 4 bases to trimming and J lost 2 bases, with 12 bases between them. This CDR3 region has 15 residues. This sequence was found in a human donor in a cohort exposed to, infected with or recovered from COVID-19 (not recorded which). The donor label of this sample is uncertain. Sequencing was done on a sample of PBMCs or T cells enriched from blood (not recorded which). This chain links TRBV23-1 with TRBJ1-3; a possible D gene is TRBD1 (6 bases). TRBV23-1 is filed as an ORF, its function uncertain. The CDR3 nucleotides read TGCGCCAGCAGTCCCCGGCCAGGGGCTGGAAACACCATATATTTT. Amino acid sequence: CASSPRPGAGNTIYF.